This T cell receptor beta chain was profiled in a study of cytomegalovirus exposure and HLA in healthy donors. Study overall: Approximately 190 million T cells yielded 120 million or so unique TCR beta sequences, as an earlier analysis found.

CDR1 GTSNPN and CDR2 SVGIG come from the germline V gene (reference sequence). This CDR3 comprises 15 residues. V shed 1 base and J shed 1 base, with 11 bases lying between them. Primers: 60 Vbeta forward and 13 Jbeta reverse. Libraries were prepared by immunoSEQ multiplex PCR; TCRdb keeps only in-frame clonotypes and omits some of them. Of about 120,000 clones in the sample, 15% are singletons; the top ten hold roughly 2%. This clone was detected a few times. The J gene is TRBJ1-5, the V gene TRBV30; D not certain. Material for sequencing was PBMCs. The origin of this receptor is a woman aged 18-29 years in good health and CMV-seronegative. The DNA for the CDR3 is TGTGCCTGGAGTGACCCTCGGGGAAGCAATCAGCCCCAGCATTTT. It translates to CAWSDPRGSNQPQHF.